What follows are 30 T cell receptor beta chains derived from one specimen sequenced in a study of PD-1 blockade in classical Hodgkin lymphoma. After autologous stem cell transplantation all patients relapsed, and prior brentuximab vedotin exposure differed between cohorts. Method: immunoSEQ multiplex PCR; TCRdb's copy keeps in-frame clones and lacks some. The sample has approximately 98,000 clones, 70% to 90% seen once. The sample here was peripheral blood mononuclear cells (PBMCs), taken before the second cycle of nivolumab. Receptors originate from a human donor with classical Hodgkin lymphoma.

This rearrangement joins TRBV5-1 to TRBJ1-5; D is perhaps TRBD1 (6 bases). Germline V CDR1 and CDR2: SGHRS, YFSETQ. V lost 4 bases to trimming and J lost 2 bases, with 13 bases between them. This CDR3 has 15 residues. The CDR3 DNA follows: TGCGCCAGCAGCCCTGGGGGGGCGGGCAATCAGCCCCAGCATTTT. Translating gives CASSPGGAGNQPQHF.

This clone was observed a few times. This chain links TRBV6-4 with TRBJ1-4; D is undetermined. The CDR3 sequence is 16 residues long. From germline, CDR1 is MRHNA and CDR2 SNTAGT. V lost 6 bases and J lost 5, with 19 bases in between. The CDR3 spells CASRLLSGSENEKLFF. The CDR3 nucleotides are TGTGCCAGCAGGCTCCTGTCGGGTTCAGAAAATGAAAAACTGTTTTTT.

The CDR3 bases are TGTGCCAGCAGGGAAAGGGTTGACTATGGCTACACCTTC. Translation gives CASRERVDYGYTF. V is TRBV27 and J is TRBJ1-2; no firm D call. Germline V gene lookup returns CDR1 MNHEY and CDR2 SMNVEV (reference sequence). V was shortened by 6 bases and J by 3 bases, with 11 bases between the two germline ends. There are 13 residues in the CDR3.

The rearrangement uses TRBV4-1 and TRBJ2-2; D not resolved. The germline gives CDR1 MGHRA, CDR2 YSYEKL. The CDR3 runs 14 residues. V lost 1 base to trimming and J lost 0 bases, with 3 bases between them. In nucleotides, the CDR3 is TGCGCCAGCAGCCAAGGGCCGAACACCGGGGAGCTGTTTTTT. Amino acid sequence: CASSQGPNTGELFF.

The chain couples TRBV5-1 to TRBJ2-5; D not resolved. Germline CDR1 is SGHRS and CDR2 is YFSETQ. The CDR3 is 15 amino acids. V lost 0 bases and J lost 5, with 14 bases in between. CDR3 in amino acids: CASSLAGVLMETQYF. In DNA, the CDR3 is TGCGCCAGCAGCTTGGCAGGCGTTCTAATGGAGACCCAGTACTTC.

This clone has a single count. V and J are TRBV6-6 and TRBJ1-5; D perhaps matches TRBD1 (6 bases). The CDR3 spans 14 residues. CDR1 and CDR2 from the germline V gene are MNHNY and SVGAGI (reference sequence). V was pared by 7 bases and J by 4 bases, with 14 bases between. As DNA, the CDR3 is TGTGCCAGCACTCAGTGGGGGACAAATCAGCCCCAGCATTTT. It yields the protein CASTQWGTNQPQHF.

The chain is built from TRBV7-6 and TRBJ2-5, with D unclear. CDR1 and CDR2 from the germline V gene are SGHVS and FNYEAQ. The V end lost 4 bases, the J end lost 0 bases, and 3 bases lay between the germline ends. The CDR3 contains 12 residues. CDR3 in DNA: TGTGCCAGCAGCTCCCACCAAGAGACCCAGTACTTC. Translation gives CASSSHQETQYF. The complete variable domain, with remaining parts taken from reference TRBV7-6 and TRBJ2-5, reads GAGVSQSPRYKVTKRGQDVALRCDPISGHVSLYWYRQALGQGPEFLTYFNYEAQQDKSGLPNDRFSAERPEGSISTLTIQRTEQRDSAMYRCASSSHQETQYFGPGTRLLVL.

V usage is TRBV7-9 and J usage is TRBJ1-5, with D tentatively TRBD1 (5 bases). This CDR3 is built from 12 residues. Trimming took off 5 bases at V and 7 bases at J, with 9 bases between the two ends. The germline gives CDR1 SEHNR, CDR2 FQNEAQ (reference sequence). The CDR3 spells CASSVGVQPQHF. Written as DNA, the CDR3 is TGTGCCAGCAGCGTGGGGGTGCAGCCCCAGCATTTT.

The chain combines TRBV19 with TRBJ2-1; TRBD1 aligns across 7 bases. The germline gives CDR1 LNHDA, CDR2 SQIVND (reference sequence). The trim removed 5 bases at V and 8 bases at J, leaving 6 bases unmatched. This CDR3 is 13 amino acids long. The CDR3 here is CASSSTGWDEQFF. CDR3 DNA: TGTGCCAGTAGTTCGACAGGGTGGGATGAGCAGTTCTTC.

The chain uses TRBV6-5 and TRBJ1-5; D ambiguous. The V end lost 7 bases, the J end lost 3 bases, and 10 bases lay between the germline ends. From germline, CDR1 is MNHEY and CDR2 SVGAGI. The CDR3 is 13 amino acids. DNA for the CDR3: TGTGCCAGCACACCCGAAAACAATCAGCCCCAGCATTTT. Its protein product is CASTPENNQPQHF.

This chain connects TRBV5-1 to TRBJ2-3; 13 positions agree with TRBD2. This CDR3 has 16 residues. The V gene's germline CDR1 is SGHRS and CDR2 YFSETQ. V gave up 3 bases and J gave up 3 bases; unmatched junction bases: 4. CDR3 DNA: TGCGCCAGCAGCTCGACTAGCGGGAGGAGGACAGATACGCAGTATTTT. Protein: CASSSTSGRRTDTQYF.

CDR3 nucleotide sequence: TGTGCCAGCAGCTCGGACAGGGGAAACACCATATATTTT. Amino acids: CASSSDRGNTIYF. V is TRBV7-2 and J is TRBJ1-3; TRBD1 aligns across 7 bases. Trimming took 4 bases from V and 4 from J; bases not matched to a gene: 1. The germline V gene encodes CDR1 SGHTA and CDR2 FQGNSA. The CDR3 runs 13 residues.

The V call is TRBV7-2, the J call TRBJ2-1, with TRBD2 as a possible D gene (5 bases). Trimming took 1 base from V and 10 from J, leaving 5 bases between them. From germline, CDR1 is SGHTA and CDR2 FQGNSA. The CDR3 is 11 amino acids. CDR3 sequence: CASSLEREQFF. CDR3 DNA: TGTGCCAGCAGCTTAGAGCGGGAGCAGTTCTTC.

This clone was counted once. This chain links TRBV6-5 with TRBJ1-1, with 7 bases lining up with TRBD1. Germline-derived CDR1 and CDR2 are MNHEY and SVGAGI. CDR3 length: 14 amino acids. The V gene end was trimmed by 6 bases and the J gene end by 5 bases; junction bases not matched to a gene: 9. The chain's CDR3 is CASSLTGVATEAFF. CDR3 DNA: TGTGCCAGCAGCCTAACAGGGGTGGCAACTGAAGCTTTCTTT.

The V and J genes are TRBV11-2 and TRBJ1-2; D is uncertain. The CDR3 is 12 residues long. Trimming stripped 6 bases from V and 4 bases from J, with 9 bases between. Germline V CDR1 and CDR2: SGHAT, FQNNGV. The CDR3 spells CASSPLSYGYTF. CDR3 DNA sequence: TGTGCCAGCAGTCCCCTGAGCTATGGCTACACCTTC.

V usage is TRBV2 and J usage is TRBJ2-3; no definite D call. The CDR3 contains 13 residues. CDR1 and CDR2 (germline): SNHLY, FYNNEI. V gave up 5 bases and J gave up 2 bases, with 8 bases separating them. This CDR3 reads CASSPEHTDTQYF. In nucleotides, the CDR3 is TGTGCCAGCAGTCCGGAACACACAGATACGCAGTATTTT.

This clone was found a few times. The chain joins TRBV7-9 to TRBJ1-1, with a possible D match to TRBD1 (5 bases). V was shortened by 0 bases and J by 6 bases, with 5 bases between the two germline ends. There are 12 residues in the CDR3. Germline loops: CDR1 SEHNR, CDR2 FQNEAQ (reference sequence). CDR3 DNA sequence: TGTGCCAGCAGCTTAGCGGGGCCTGAAGCTTTCTTT. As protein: CASSLAGPEAFF.

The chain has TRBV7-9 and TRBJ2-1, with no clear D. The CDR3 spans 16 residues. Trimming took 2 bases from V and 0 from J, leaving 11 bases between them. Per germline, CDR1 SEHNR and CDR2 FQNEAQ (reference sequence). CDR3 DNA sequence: TGTGCCAGCAGCTTAATCTACATAAGCTCCTACAATGAGCAGTTCTTC. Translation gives CASSLIYISSYNEQFF.

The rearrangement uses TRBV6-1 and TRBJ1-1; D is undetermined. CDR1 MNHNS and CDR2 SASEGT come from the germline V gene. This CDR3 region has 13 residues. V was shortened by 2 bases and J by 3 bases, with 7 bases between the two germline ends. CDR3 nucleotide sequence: TGTGCCAGCAGTGAAAGTAGAGACACTGAAGCTTTCTTT. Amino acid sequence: CASSESRDTEAFF.

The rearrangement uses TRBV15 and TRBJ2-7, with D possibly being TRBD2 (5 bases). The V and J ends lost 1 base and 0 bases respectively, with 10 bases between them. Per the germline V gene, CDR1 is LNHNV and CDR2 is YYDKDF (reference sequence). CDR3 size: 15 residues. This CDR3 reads CATSRGSVSSYEQYF. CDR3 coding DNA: TGTGCCACCAGCAGAGGTAGCGTGAGCTCCTACGAGCAGTACTTC.

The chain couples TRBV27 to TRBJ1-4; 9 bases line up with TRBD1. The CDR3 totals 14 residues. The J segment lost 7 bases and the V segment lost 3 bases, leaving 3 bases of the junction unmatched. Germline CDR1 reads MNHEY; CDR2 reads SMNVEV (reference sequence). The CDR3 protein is CASSFSGQGEKLFF. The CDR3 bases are TGTGCCAGCAGTTTTTCGGGACAGGGTGAAAAACTGTTTTTT.

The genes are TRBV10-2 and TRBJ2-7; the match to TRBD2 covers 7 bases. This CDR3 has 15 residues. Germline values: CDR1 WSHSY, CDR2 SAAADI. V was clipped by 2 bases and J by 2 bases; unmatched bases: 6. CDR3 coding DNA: TGCGCCAGCAGTGAGACTAGCGCCACTCCCTACGAGCAGTACTTC. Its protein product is CASSETSATPYEQYF.

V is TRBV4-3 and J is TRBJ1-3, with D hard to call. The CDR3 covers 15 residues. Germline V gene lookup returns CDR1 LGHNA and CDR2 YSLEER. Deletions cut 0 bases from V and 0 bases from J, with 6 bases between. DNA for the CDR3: TGCGCCAGCAGCCAAGACAGCCCCTCTGGAAACACCATATATTTT. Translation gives CASSQDSPSGNTIYF.

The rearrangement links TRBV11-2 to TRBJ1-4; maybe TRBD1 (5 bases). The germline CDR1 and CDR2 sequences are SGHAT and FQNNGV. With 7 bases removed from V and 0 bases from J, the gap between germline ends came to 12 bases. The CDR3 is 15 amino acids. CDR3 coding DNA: TGTGCCAGCAAAGCGATGGGGGCAACTAATGAAAAACTGTTTTTT. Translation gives CASKAMGATNEKLFF.

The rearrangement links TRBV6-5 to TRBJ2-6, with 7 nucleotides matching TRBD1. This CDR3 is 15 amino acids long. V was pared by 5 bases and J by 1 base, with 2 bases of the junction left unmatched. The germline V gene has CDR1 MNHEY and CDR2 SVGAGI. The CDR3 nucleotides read TGTGCCAGCAGTCAGGACAGGTCTGGGGCCAACGTCCTGACTTTC. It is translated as CASSQDRSGANVLTF.

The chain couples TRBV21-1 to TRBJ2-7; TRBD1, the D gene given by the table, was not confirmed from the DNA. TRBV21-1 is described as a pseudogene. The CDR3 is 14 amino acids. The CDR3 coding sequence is TGTGCCACCCCCGGTCGGGGACACTCCTACGAGCAGTACTTC. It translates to CATPGRGHSYEQYF.

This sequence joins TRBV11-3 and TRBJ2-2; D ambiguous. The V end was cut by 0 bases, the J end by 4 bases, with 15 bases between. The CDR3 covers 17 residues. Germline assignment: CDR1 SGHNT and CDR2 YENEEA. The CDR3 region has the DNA TGTGCCAGCAGCTTAGATCTCCCTAGTCGTACCACCGGGGAGCTGTTTTTT. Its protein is CASSLDLPSRTTGELFF.

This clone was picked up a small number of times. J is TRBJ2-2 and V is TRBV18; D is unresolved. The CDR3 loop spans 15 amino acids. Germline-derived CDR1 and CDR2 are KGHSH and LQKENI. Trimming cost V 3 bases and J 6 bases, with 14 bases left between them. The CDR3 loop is CASSPPVGGAGELFF. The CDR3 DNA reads TGTGCCAGCTCACCCCCCGTGGGTGGGGCCGGGGAGCTGTTTTTT.

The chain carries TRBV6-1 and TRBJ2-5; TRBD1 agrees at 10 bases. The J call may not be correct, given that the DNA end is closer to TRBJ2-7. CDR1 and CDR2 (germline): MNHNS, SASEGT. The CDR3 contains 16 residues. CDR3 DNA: TGTGCCAGCAGTGAATCTTCGGGACAGGGGATCCACGAGCAGTACTTC. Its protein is CASSESSGQGIHEQYF.

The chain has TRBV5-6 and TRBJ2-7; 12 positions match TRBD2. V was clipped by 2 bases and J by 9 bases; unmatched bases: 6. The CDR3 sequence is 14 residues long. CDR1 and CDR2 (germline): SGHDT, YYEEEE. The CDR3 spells CASSFGLAGNLQYF. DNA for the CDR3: TGTGCCAGCAGCTTTGGACTAGCGGGAAATTTGCAGTACTTC.